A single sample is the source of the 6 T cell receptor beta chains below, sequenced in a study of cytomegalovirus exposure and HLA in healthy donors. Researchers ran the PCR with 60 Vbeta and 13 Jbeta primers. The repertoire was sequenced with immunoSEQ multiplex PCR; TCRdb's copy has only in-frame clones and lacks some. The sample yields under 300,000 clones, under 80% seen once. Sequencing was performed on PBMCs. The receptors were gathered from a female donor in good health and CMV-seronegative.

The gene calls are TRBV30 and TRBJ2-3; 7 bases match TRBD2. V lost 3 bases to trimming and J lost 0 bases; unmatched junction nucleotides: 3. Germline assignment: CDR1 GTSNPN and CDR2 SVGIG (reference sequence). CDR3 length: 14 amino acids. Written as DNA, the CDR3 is TGTGCCTGGAGAAGCGGGGTTAGCACAGATACGCAGTATTTT. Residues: CAWRSGVSTDTQYF.

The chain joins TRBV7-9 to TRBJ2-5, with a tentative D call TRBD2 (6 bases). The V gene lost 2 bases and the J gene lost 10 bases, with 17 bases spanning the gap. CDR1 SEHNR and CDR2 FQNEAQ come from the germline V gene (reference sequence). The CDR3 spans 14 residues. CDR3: CASSLSPNVGSQYF. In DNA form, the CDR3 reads TGTGCCAGCAGCTTATCTCCAAACGTCGGGAGCCAGTACTTC.

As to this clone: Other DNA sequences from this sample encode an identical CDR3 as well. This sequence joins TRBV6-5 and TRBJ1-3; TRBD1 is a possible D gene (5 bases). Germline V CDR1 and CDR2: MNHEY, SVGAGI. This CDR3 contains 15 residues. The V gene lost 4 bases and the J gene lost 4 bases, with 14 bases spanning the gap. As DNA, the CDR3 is TGTGCCAGCAGTTCTACGGGGGGAGGAGGAAACACCATATATTTT. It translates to CASSSTGGGGNTIYF.

Here the CDR3 reads CASSLGDSSNEKLFF. The CDR3 bases are TGTGCCAGCAGTTTAGGGGACTCGTCTAATGAAAAACTGTTTTTT. This rearrangement joins TRBV28 to TRBJ1-4; tentative D call: TRBD1 (5 bases). The CDR3 has 15 amino acids. Germline V CDR1 and CDR2: MDHEN, SYDVKM. Trimming shortened V by 2 bases and J by 3 bases, and 10 bases separated the two germline ends. Filled out from reference TRBV28 and TRBJ1-4, the complete variable domain reads DVKVTQSSRYLVKRTGEKVFLECVQDMDHENMFWYRQDPGLGLRLIYFSYDVKMKEKGDIPEGYSVSREKKERFSLILESASTNQTSMYLCASSLGDSSNEKLFFGSGTQLSVL.

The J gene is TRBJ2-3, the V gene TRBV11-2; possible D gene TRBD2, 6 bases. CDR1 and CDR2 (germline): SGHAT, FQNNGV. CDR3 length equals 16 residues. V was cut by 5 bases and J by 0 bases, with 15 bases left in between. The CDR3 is CASSPLLAPSTDTQYF. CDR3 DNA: TGTGCCAGCAGCCCCCTTCTAGCGCCGAGCACAGATACGCAGTATTTT. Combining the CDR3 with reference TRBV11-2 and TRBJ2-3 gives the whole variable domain EAGVAQSPRYKIIEKRQSVAFWCNPISGHATLYWYQQILGQGPKLLIQFQNNGVVDDSQLPKDRFSAERLKGVDSTLKIQPAKLEDSAVYLCASSPLLAPSTDTQYFGPGTRLTVL.

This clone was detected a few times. The CDR3 reads CASSASAGGTDTQYF. The CDR3 bases are TGTGCCAGCAGTGCATCAGCGGGGGGCACAGATACGCAGTATTTT. The chain joins TRBV6-1 to TRBJ2-3, with 8 bases that match TRBD2. The CDR3 has 15 amino acids. Unmatched junction bases numbered 4, after V lost 4 bases and J lost 1 base. Per germline, CDR1 MNHNS and CDR2 SASEGT.